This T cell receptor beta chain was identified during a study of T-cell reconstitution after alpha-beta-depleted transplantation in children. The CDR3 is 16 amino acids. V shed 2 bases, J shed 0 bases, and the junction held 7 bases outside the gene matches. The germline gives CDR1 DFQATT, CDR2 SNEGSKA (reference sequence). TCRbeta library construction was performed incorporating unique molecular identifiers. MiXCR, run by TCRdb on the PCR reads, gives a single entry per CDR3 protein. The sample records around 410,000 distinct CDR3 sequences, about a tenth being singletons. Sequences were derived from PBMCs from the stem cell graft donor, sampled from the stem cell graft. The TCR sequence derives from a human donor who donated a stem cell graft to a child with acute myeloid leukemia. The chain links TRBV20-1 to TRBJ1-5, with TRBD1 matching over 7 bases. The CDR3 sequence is CSARSRRGHSNQPQHF. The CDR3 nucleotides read TGCAGTGCTAGAAGTCGAAGGGGGCATAGCAATCAGCCCCAGCATTTT.